The 27 T cell receptor beta chains below come from one sample, sequenced in a study of cytomegalovirus exposure and HLA in healthy donors. PCR was performed using 60 Vbeta and 13 Jbeta primers. The method was immunoSEQ multiplex PCR; TCRdb's version includes in-frame clones alone and lacks a portion of them. The sample lists 110,000 or so clones, about 72% occurring once. Source material: PBMCs. The source is a man in his fifties or sixties in good health and CMV-seropositive.

The CDR3 bases are TGTGCCAGCAGCGCGCAAGGACTAGCGGGAGGGTACGAGCAGTACTTC. Translating it yields CASSAQGLAGGYEQYF. This chain links TRBV5-5 with TRBJ2-7, with 15 bases identical to TRBD2. The CDR3 runs to 16 residues. V lost 4 bases and J lost 4; bases outside the gene matches: 6. CDR1 SGHKS and CDR2 YYEKEE come from the germline V gene (reference sequence).

V usage is TRBV7-9 and J usage is TRBJ1-2; 9 positions agree with TRBD1. The CDR3 length is 13 residues. The germline CDR1 and CDR2 sequences are SEHNR and FQNEAQ (reference sequence). J lost 7 bases, V lost 4 bases, and 4 bases had no gene match. CDR3 region: CASSWDRASGYTF. The CDR3 coding sequence is TGTGCCAGCAGCTGGGACAGGGCGAGTGGCTACACCTTC.

The rearrangement uses TRBV28 and TRBJ1-2; D uncertain. Trimming took 8 bases from V and 4 from J, leaving 20 bases between them. The CDR3 is 15 residues long. Germline assignment: CDR1 MDHEN and CDR2 SYDVKM. The CDR3 protein is CASVVGTERSYGYTF. The CDR3 coding sequence is TGTGCCAGCGTAGTAGGTACAGAGAGATCCTATGGCTACACCTTC.

CDR3 amino acids: CASSWTGVRQSGYNEQFF. The CDR3 DNA is TGTGCCAGCAGCTGGACGGGGGTAAGGCAATCTGGGTACAATGAGCAGTTCTTC. The V and J genes are TRBV5-4 and TRBJ2-1; weak D call: TRBD2 (6 bases). The CDR3 extends over 18 amino acids. V lost 3 bases, J lost 4 bases, and 23 bases lay in between. The germline V gene has CDR1 SGHNT and CDR2 YYREEE (reference sequence).

V and J are TRBV7-9 and TRBJ1-2, with D perhaps TRBD1 (6 bases). The V gene's germline CDR1 is SEHNR and CDR2 FQNEAQ (reference sequence). Trimming took 3 bases from V and 13 from J, leaving 15 bases between them. The CDR3 is made up of 12 amino acids. The CDR3 protein is CASSFPGTLSTF. Written as DNA, the CDR3 is TGTGCCAGCAGCTTTCCCGGGACACTCTCCACCTTC.

The rearrangement uses TRBV18 and TRBJ1-1; TRBD1 matches at 7 bases. V shed 2 bases and J 8 bases; nucleotides not matched to a gene: 11. The CDR3 has 15 residues. Looked up from germline, CDR1 is KGHSH and CDR2 is LQKENI. The CDR3 loop reads CASSPMLNRGEEAFF. The CDR3 DNA is TGTGCCAGCTCACCAATGCTAAACAGGGGAGAAGAAGCTTTCTTT.

The genes are TRBV6-5 and TRBJ2-7, with 7 bases aligning to TRBD2. In germline, CDR1 is MNHEY, CDR2 SVGAGI. The V and J ends lost 1 base and 0 bases, in that order; junction bases with no gene match: 3. The CDR3 length is 15 residues. The CDR3 spells CASSYLGGSSYEQYF. The CDR3 nucleotides read TGTGCCAGCAGTTACTTGGGCGGGAGCTCCTACGAGCAGTACTTC.

V gene TRBV2 combines with J gene TRBJ1-1; TRBD1 might be the D (5 bases). V lost 4 bases and J 2 bases, leaving 11 bases between the germline ends. CDR1 and CDR2 (germline): SNHLY, FYNNEI. The CDR3 has 14 amino acids. The CDR3 DNA is TGTGCCAGCAGTGGGTGGGGGGGTAACACTGAAGCTTTCTTT. It yields the protein CASSGWGGNTEAFF.

The chain has TRBV19 and TRBJ1-5; 8 bases fit TRBD1. With V trimmed by 5 bases and J by 10 bases, 10 bases remained unmatched. The germline V gene has CDR1 LNHDA and CDR2 SQIVND (reference sequence). The CDR3 has 14 residues. As DNA, the CDR3 is TGTGCCAGTAGTCCAGGGACAGGCGTTGGCCCCCAGCATTTT. Its protein product is CASSPGTGVGPQHF.

The chain has TRBV27 and TRBJ1-6; D call uncertain. The CDR3 totals 12 residues. Trimming removed 6 bases at V and 7 bases at J, with 7 bases between. Germline CDR1 and CDR2: MNHEY and SMNVEV (reference sequence). The CDR3 region has the DNA TGTGCCAGCAGGGGCCCCAATTCACCCCTCCACTTT. Its protein product is CASRGPNSPLHF.

This clone was found once. The chain carries TRBV4-2 and TRBJ2-3; 14 bases fit TRBD2. Germline CDR1 is LGHNA and CDR2 is YNFKEQ. The CDR3 is made up of 18 amino acids. V gave up 3 bases and J gave up 5 bases; unmatched junction bases: 10. The CDR3 DNA follows: TGTGCCAGCAGCCAGGGGGGGACTAGCGGGAGTATTAAAGATACGCAGTATTTT. Translated: CASSQGGTSGSIKDTQYF.

The rearrangement joins TRBV10-3 to TRBJ2-1; 8 bases line up with TRBD2. From germline, CDR1 is ENHRY and CDR2 SYGVKD. V lost 3 bases and J lost 3; bases outside the gene matches: 4. This CDR3 is 15 amino acids long. CDR3: CAISDISGSYNEQFF. CDR3 in DNA: TGTGCCATCAGTGATATAAGCGGGAGCTACAATGAGCAGTTCTTC.

This clone has a handful of counts. This chain connects TRBV4-3 to TRBJ2-7; 11 bases are shared with TRBD2. The germline V gene has CDR1 LGHNA and CDR2 YSLEER. V shed 0 bases and J 6 bases; nucleotides not matched to a gene: 7. The CDR3 runs to 16 residues. CDR3 loop: CASSQDLGLAGGEQYF. In nucleotides, the CDR3 is TGCGCCAGCAGCCAAGATTTGGGCCTAGCGGGAGGCGAGCAGTACTTC.

This chain uses TRBV7-2 with TRBJ1-5; TRBD1 agrees at 7 bases. Germline V CDR1 and CDR2: SGHTA, FQGNSA. CDR3 length equals 15 residues. The junction had 4 bases not matched to a gene; V was cut back by 5 bases and J by 0 bases. CDR3: CASSPGQSSNQPQHF. The CDR3 DNA sequence: TGTGCCAGCAGCCCGGGACAGTCTAGCAATCAGCCCCAGCATTTT.

The V gene is TRBV9, the J gene TRBJ1-5; D not certain. The CDR3 covers 13 residues. Trimming shortened V by 5 bases and J by 1 base, and 7 bases separated the two germline ends. CDR1 is SGDLS and CDR2 is YYNGEE in the germline V gene. This CDR3 reads CASRARSNQPQHF. The CDR3 DNA is TGTGCCAGCAGAGCAAGAAGCAATCAGCCCCAGCATTTT.

This clone has a handful of counts. This chain connects TRBV10-3 to TRBJ1-5; 7 nucleotides align to TRBD1. The length of the CDR3 is 14 residues. Germline CDR1 and CDR2: ENHRY and SYGVKD. V trimming: 4 bases; J trimming: 4 bases; junction bases outside the gene matches: 4. CDR3 amino acids: CAISGGTENQPQHF. The CDR3 region has the DNA TGTGCCATCAGTGGGGGGACAGAGAATCAGCCCCAGCATTTT.

This clone was recorded only once. This chain uses TRBV7-2 with TRBJ2-5, with 9 bases lining up with TRBD1. CDR3 length: 16 amino acids. V trimming: 4 bases; J trimming: 1 base; junction bases outside the gene matches: 7. The germline gives CDR1 SGHTA, CDR2 FQGNSA. Here the CDR3 DNA reads TGTGCCAGCAGCTCCAGACAGGGGGGGTTCCAAGAGACCCAGTACTTC. It is translated as CASSSRQGGFQETQYF.

The chain uses TRBV19 and TRBJ2-1; weak D call: TRBD2 (5 bases). The CDR3 loop spans 14 amino acids. The germline V gene encodes CDR1 LNHDA and CDR2 SQIVND (reference sequence). V shed 8 bases and J shed 4 bases, with 15 bases lying between them. The CDR3 spells CASGQRNLYNEQFF. CDR3 DNA sequence: TGTGCCAGTGGGCAGCGGAACCTTTACAATGAGCAGTTCTTC.

The chain uses TRBV5-1 and TRBJ2-6, with 7 bases that match TRBD1. Trimming at V came to 4 bases and at J to 2 bases, leaving 3 bases not matched to a gene. Germline CDR1 reads SGHRS; CDR2 reads YFSETQ. The CDR3 has 15 residues. The CDR3 DNA reads as TGCGCCAGCAGCCCCGACAGGGCTGGGGCCAACGTCCTGACTTTC. It translates to CASSPDRAGANVLTF.

The genes are TRBV29-1 and TRBJ2-5; 7 bases are a match to TRBD2. Germline-derived CDR1 and CDR2 are SQVTM and ANQGSEA. The CDR3 has 14 amino acids. The J segment lost 5 bases and the V segment lost 2 bases, leaving 8 bases of the junction unmatched. The DNA of the CDR3 is TGCAGCGTTGAAAGGGGAGGGGCGGGGGAGACCCAGTACTTC. This codes for CSVERGGAGETQYF.

This clone was detected only a few times. This chain connects TRBV15 to TRBJ2-1; TRBD1 matches at 10 bases. Germline CDR1 LNHNV, CDR2 YYDKDF (reference sequence). The CDR3 is 15 amino acids. The V and J ends lost 3 bases and 7 bases, in that order; junction bases with no gene match: 6. The chain's CDR3 is CATSRDRGKGNEQFF. The CDR3 DNA reads as TGTGCCACCAGCAGGGACAGGGGGAAGGGAAATGAGCAGTTCTTC.

The gene calls are TRBV6-5 and TRBJ2-5, with 8 bases identical to TRBD2. CDR3 length equals 14 residues. After removal of 6 bases from V and 2 bases from J, the junction contained 5 bases not matched to a gene. Germline assignment: CDR1 MNHEY and CDR2 SVGAGI. CDR3 residues: CASRAGTRQETQYF. In DNA, the CDR3 is TGTGCCAGCAGAGCCGGGACTAGGCAAGAGACCCAGTACTTC.

V is TRBV4-1 and J is TRBJ2-2; D uncertain. The germline CDR1 and CDR2 sequences are MGHRA and YSYEKL. CDR3 length equals 17 residues. Trimming took 0 bases from V and 0 from J, leaving 11 bases between them. The CDR3 DNA is TGCGCCAGCAGCCAAGATTCACGCAGTTCGAACACCGGGGAGCTGTTTTTT. It specifies CASSQDSRSSNTGELFF.

CDR3 loop: CSVETSGVTYEQYF. CDR3 nucleotides: TGCAGCGTTGAAACCAGCGGGGTCACCTACGAGCAGTACTTC. This rearrangement joins TRBV29-1 to TRBJ2-7; 7 nucleotides align to TRBD2. The CDR3 sequence is 14 residues long. Trimming cost V 2 bases and J 2 bases; bases outside gene matches: 6. The germline V gene has CDR1 SQVTM and CDR2 ANQGSEA.

This clone was recorded a few times. This chain connects TRBV18 to TRBJ2-7; TRBD2 might be the D (5 bases). V lost 0 bases and J 3 bases, leaving 12 bases between the germline ends. From germline, CDR1 is KGHSH and CDR2 LQKENI. This CDR3 spans 15 amino acids. The CDR3 region is CASSPPSVGHYEQYF. CDR3 in DNA: TGTGCCAGCTCACCACCTAGCGTTGGTCACTACGAGCAGTACTTC. The entire variable domain, with the rest obtained from reference TRBV18 and TRBJ2-7, is as follows: NAGVMQNPRHLVRRRGQEARLRCSPMKGHSHVYWYRQLPEEGLKFMVYLQKENIIDESGMPKERFSAEFPKEGPSILRIQQVVRGDSAAYFCASSPPSVGHYEQYFGPGTRLTVT.

V gene TRBV19 combines with J gene TRBJ1-4, with 9 bases aligning to TRBD1. The germline gives CDR1 LNHDA, CDR2 SQIVND (reference sequence). J gave up 8 bases and V 6 bases, and 7 bases lay outside the gene matches. There are 14 residues in the CDR3. The CDR3 loop is CASRHTGGREKLFF. The CDR3 coding sequence is TGTGCCAGTAGACATACAGGGGGCAGAGAAAAACTGTTTTTT.

V usage is TRBV4-1 and J usage is TRBJ2-7; D possibly corresponds to TRBD2 (6 bases). Trimming took 1 base from V and 2 from J, leaving 15 bases between them. Germline CDR1 MGHRA, CDR2 YSYEKL. The CDR3 spans 16 residues. For the CDR3, the DNA is TGCGCCAGCAGCCAAGGGGGGGACGGCAACACCTACGAGCAGTACTTC. This encodes CASSQGGDGNTYEQYF.